The rows below give T cell receptor beta chains drawn from one sample of a study of cytomegalovirus exposure and HLA in healthy donors. Sequenced by immunoSEQ multiplex PCR; TCRdb stores in-frame clones only, minus some. The data contain some 94,000 clones, 69% of them singletons. Material for sequencing was PBMCs. The receptor set was obtained from a man aged 50-59 years in good health and CMV-seronegative. The CDR3 runs from the conserved cysteine through the conserved F or W. A D gene is named only where the DNA matches it firmly.

-	TRBV11-2	CASRGLAGDLNIQYF
TRBD2	TRBV19	CASSRTSGKETQYF
TRBD1	TRBV6-5	CASTGQGGQPQHF
TRBD1	TRBV6-1	CASGGTGSSGNTIYF
TRBD2	TRBV7-9	CASSRGDSYEQYF
-	TRBV10-3	CAITRATGEKLFF
-	TRBV5-1	CASSPPGAKNIQYF
-	TRBV5-1	CASSLTGGGNQPQHF
-	TRBV28	CASTVGAHQETQYF
TRBD2	TRBV5-1	CASSPRTSGPGELFF
-	TRBV7-8	CASSLAFGGLSNQPQHF
TRBD1	TRBV30	CAWSGTRGMNTEAFF
-	TRBV7-2	CASSSDAGSPLHF
-	TRBV5-6	CASSLLMNTEAFF
TRBD2	TRBV2	CASSDGGSGQETQYF
TRBD2	TRBV7-6	CASSILAGGIYEQYF
TRBD1	TRBV6-6	CASSYSGDRWAEAFF
-	TRBV4-3	CASSQARLNTGELFF
TRBD1	TRBV5-1	CASSQGAPDTQYF
-	TRBV4-3	CASSQNERYGSPLHF
-	TRBV10-3	CAISPFGRYNEQFF
TRBD1	TRBV18	CASSRSGTGGLGYTF
-	TRBV4-2	CASSQDGVTGNEQFF
TRBD2	TRBV5-1	CASSSGLAAPTDTQYF
TRBD2	TRBV4-3	CASSQDWGRGGDTQYF
-	TRBV4-2	CASSQGFGGAEDTQYF
TRBD1	TRBV5-1	CASSLGGTVMNTEAFF
TRBD2	TRBV28	CASSLLRRGRVEQYF
-	TRBV7-9	CASSPETGFYGYTF
-	TRBV11-2	CASSLSPETGETQYF
-	TRBV6-1	CASTGTTNNEQFF
TRBD1	TRBV4-1	CASSQGTGVAEKLFF
-	TRBV10-3	CAISEAFGTEAFF
TRBD2	TRBV30	CAWREAGGYNEQFF
-	TRBV29-1	CSVLPLLYNEQFF
TRBD2	TRBV11-3	CASSPGTSGGLKTQYF
TRBD1	TRBV28	CASSLFRGLSYEQYF
-	TRBV28	CASSLLRGGAFYGYTF
TRBD1	TRBV7-2	CASSFDRVHETQYF
-	TRBV19	CASSTQYSNQPQHF
TRBD2	TRBV10-3	CAISGGTNVADTQYF
-	TRBV7-2	CASSATGETQYF
TRBD1	TRBV19	CASSIRDRGQTQYF
-	TRBV30	CAWSGSQETQYF
TRBD1	TRBV13	CASSLGQGGETQYF
TRBD1	TRBV27	CASSPLRTGIQPQHF
-	TRBV6-4	CASSPEMNQPQHF
-	TRBV7-3	CASSLSPYNTEAFF
TRBD1	TRBV29-1	CSVEAYRGQRGQTQYF
TRBD1	TRBV5-1	CASSTGATGYTF
TRBD1	TRBV7-9	CASSPWTGGWNEQFF